Listed below are T cell receptor beta chains from one sample, sequenced in a study of T-cell memory formation after mild COVID-19. Each CDR3 protein is one row after TCRdb ran MiXCR on the 5' RACE reads. The data hold about 14,000 distinct CDR3 sequences, with approximately 20% observed a single time. Material: PBMCs or a T cell subset sorted from them (not recorded which). The receptors come from an adult woman who had mild COVID-19 (a few samples of this study predate the infection). Cell type and time point are not known. Each CDR3 is given without its conserved first and last residue. Some rows have no size entry. The others give once, few or many, or a class for an expanded clone.

size	V	J	CDR3
NA	TRBV7-3	TRBJ2-5	ASSPGGPLETQY
many	TRBV5-1	TRBJ2-1	ASSLEQGVANEQF
many	TRBV19	TRBJ2-3	ASSIDLMASGGDDTQY
many	TRBV6-1	TRBJ2-2	ASSATGHTGELF
NA	TRBV3-1	TRBJ2-4	ASSQAGANIQY
many	TRBV12-3/TRBV12-4	TRBJ2-7	ASTRTYGTSGGIYEQY
NA	TRBV7-2	TRBJ1-5	ASSLSGNQPQH
many	TRBV29-1	TRBJ2-3	SVDPSRADTQY
NA	TRBV2	TRBJ2-3	ASSSRTGGITDTQY
many	TRBV7-9	TRBJ1-2	ASSPPGDGYT
NA	TRBV7-2	TRBJ2-5	ASSLTSGQETQY
many	TRBV25-1	TRBJ2-3	ASGGGAADTQY
many	TRBV5-1	TRBJ1-3	ASSLAGGNSGNTIY
many	TRBV7-3	TRBJ2-1	ASSLIQSSSYNEQF
NA	TRBV5-1	TRBJ2-5	ASSPEVGSQETQY
once	TRBV10-3	TRBJ2-1	AISDRVAGHEQF
few	TRBV14	TRBJ1-1	ASSQEAPSGTEAF
few	TRBV5-1	TRBJ1-4	ASSIAGTVNEKLF
many	TRBV5-4	TRBJ2-1	ASSWGLADGNEQF
medium-sized	TRBV7-8	TRBJ2-3	ASIPGTGGGYFTDTQY
many	TRBV12-3/TRBV12-4	TRBJ2-3	ASSSTRASTDTQY
many	TRBV6-2/TRBV6-3	TRBJ2-5	ASSSPRTGAETQY
NA	TRBV12-3/TRBV12-4	TRBJ2-2	ASSSVSPAAGELF